Listed below are T cell receptor beta chains from one sample, sequenced in a study of PD-L1 blockade in urothelial cancer. Only in-frame clones appear in the TCRdb table, and some are missing; sequencing was by immunoSEQ multiplex PCR. The data contain tens of thousands of clones, about 86% of them singletons. The sequencing used PBMCs, collected around atezolizumab (anti-PD-L1) treatment. The receptors were sampled from a man in his 60s with urothelial cancer. Each CDR3 is given with its conserved first and last residue. D genes are given only for firm matches. Size is omitted from some rows. Given values are once, few, many or a class for expanded clones.

CDR3 DNA: TGTGCCACCCGGACAGGGTTTAATTCACCCCTCCACTTT
CDR3 protein: CATRTGFNSPLHF
clone size: once
J gene: TRBJ1-6
D gene: TRBD1
V gene: TRBV7-9

CDR3 DNA: TGTGCCAGCAGTGAAGCAGCCCTCTACGAGCAGTACTTC
CDR3 protein: CASSEAALYEQYF
clone size: NA
J gene: TRBJ2-7
D gene: NA
V gene: TRBV2

CDR3 DNA: TGCGCCAGCAGCCAAGGATCAGTCGGGTACTACAATGAGCAGTTCTTC
CDR3 protein: CASSQGSVGYYNEQFF
clone size: NA
J gene: TRBJ2-1
D gene: NA
V gene: TRBV4-3

CDR3 DNA: TGTGCCAGCAGTGATGGTCTAGCGGGAGGATTTGGCTCCTACAATGAGCAGTTCTTC
CDR3 protein: CASSDGLAGGFGSYNEQFF
clone size: NA
J gene: TRBJ2-1
D gene: TRBD2
V gene: TRBV2

CDR3 DNA: TGTGCCAGCAGCGTATCAGGTAATCAGCCCCAGCATTTT
CDR3 protein: CASSVSGNQPQHF
clone size: NA
J gene: TRBJ1-5
D gene: NA
V gene: TRBV9

CDR3 DNA: TGTGCCAGCAGTGAAGGTCCGTACCAAGAGACCCAGTACTTC
CDR3 protein: CASSEGPYQETQYF
clone size: NA
J gene: TRBJ2-5
D gene: NA
V gene: TRBV2

CDR3 DNA: TGCGCCAGCAGCGAGTGGACAGGGGGCGACGATACGCAGTATTTT
CDR3 protein: CASSEWTGGDDTQYF
clone size: NA
J gene: TRBJ2-3
D gene: TRBD1
V gene: TRBV5-1

CDR3 DNA: TGTGCCAGCAGTTACACGTCTAGCGGGAGTGAGACCCAGTACTTC
CDR3 protein: CASSYTSSGSETQYF
clone size: NA
J gene: TRBJ2-5
D gene: TRBD2
V gene: TRBV6-6

CDR3 DNA: TGTGCCAGCAGCTTACCCCGGACAGGGGGGGGGAACACTGAAGCTTTCTTT
CDR3 protein: CASSLPRTGGGNTEAFF
clone size: NA
J gene: TRBJ1-1
D gene: TRBD1
V gene: TRBV7-6

CDR3 DNA: TGTGCCAGCAGCTTATCCTCGGGCGAGCAGTACTTC
CDR3 protein: CASSLSSGEQYF
clone size: NA
J gene: TRBJ2-7
D gene: NA
V gene: TRBV5-6

CDR3 DNA: TGTGCCAGCTCACCCGTGGGCCGGGAGACCCAGTACTTC
CDR3 protein: CASSPVGRETQYF
clone size: NA
J gene: TRBJ2-5
D gene: NA
V gene: TRBV18

CDR3 DNA: TGTGCCAGCAGCTTAGCGGGGGAACTGTACGAGCAGTACTTC
CDR3 protein: CASSLAGELYEQYF
clone size: once
J gene: TRBJ2-7
D gene: TRBD2
V gene: TRBV5-4

CDR3 DNA: TGCGCCAGCACCCCCGTTCTACAGGGTTCTGCCAAAAACATTCAGTACTTC
CDR3 protein: CASTPVLQGSAKNIQYF
clone size: NA
J gene: TRBJ2-4
D gene: NA
V gene: TRBV4-3

CDR3 DNA: TGTGCCAGTAGCACTGGGACAGTTGAGTCATGGGGGAATTCACCCCTCCACTTT
CDR3 protein: CASSTGTVESWGNSPLHF
clone size: NA
J gene: TRBJ1-6
D gene: TRBD1
V gene: TRBV19

CDR3 DNA: TGCGCCAGCAGTCAGAAAAGGGGACTAGCGGGAGTAGACGGGGAGCTGTTTTTT
CDR3 protein: CASSQKRGLAGVDGELFF
clone size: NA
J gene: TRBJ2-2
D gene: TRBD2
V gene: TRBV10-1

CDR3 DNA: TGTGCCGTAAACTCCGGACAGTTTACTTATGGCTACACCTTC
CDR3 protein: CAVNSGQFTYGYTF
clone size: NA
J gene: TRBJ1-2
D gene: NA
V gene: TRBV10-3

CDR3 DNA: TGTGCCAGCAGCTTACGGCGAGCGGGAGTGGGGAATGAGCAGTTCTTC
CDR3 protein: CASSLRRAGVGNEQFF
clone size: NA
J gene: TRBJ2-1
D gene: TRBD2
V gene: TRBV7-3

CDR3 DNA: TGTGCCAGCAGCAGGGTGGACAGGCCGAATCAGCCCCAGCATTTT
CDR3 protein: CASSRVDRPNQPQHF
clone size: NA
J gene: TRBJ1-5
D gene: TRBD1
V gene: TRBV11-2

CDR3 DNA: TGCGCCAGCAGCTCCGGACAGGGGACCCATTCACCCCTCCACTTT
CDR3 protein: CASSSGQGTHSPLHF
clone size: once
J gene: TRBJ1-6
D gene: TRBD1
V gene: TRBV5-1

CDR3 DNA: TGTGCCAGCAGCTCGTACAGGGGAATTACAATTTATGAGCAGTTCTTC
CDR3 protein: CASSSYRGITIYEQFF
clone size: few
J gene: TRBJ2-1
D gene: TRBD1
V gene: TRBV11-1

CDR3 DNA: TGTGCCAGCAGCGTAGGACAGGGCGGTGGCTACACCTTC
CDR3 protein: CASSVGQGGGYTF
clone size: once
J gene: TRBJ1-2
D gene: TRBD1
V gene: TRBV9

CDR3 DNA: TGTGCCAGCAGCCGACAGGGCCTGAACACCGGGGAGCTGTTTTTT
CDR3 protein: CASSRQGLNTGELFF
clone size: NA
J gene: TRBJ2-2
D gene: TRBD1
V gene: TRBV11-3

CDR3 DNA: TGTGCCAGCAAGCGGGGGGACAGCTCCTACAATGAGCAGTTCTTC
CDR3 protein: CASKRGDSSYNEQFF
clone size: NA
J gene: TRBJ2-1
D gene: TRBD2
V gene: TRBV9

CDR3 DNA: TGTGCCTGGGGGGGGAGCAATCAGCCCCAGCATTTT
CDR3 protein: CAWGGSNQPQHF
clone size: few
J gene: TRBJ1-5
D gene: NA
V gene: TRBV30

CDR3 DNA: TGTGCCAGCAGTGACTGGAACACTGAAGCTTTCTTT
CDR3 protein: CASSDWNTEAFF
clone size: NA
J gene: TRBJ1-1
D gene: NA
V gene: TRBV2

CDR3 DNA: TGTGCCAGCAGTTTAGGTGGCCCCCCCGCAGGGGGCGCAGAGACCCAGTACTTC
CDR3 protein: CASSLGGPPAGGAETQYF
clone size: NA
J gene: TRBJ2-5
D gene: TRBD1
V gene: TRBV28

CDR3 DNA: TGTGCCAGCAGGCGACAGGGGGGCCACGAGCAGTACTTC
CDR3 protein: CASRRQGGHEQYF
clone size: NA
J gene: TRBJ2-7
D gene: TRBD1
V gene: TRBV5-4

CDR3 DNA: TGTGCCAGCACCCTAGGGGCTAGTGGGGATACGCAGTATTTT
CDR3 protein: CASTLGASGDTQYF
clone size: NA
J gene: TRBJ2-3
D gene: NA
V gene: TRBV27

CDR3 DNA: TGTGCCAGCAGCCGCACTAGCGGGAGCTACAATGAGCAGTTCTTC
CDR3 protein: CASSRTSGSYNEQFF
clone size: NA
J gene: TRBJ2-1
D gene: TRBD2
V gene: TRBV7-3

CDR3 DNA: TGTGCCAGCAGCCAAACAGGGAATGGTGAAAAACTGTTTTTT
CDR3 protein: CASSQTGNGEKLFF
clone size: NA
J gene: TRBJ1-4
D gene: NA
V gene: TRBV6-5

CDR3 DNA: TGTGCCAGCAGTGATAATAGGGGCGCGGTCACCGGGGAGCTGTTTTTT
CDR3 protein: CASSDNRGAVTGELFF
clone size: NA
J gene: TRBJ2-2
D gene: NA
V gene: TRBV2

CDR3 DNA: TGTGCCAGCAATTATATCCTAGCAGCGAACACCGGGGAGCTGTTTTTT
CDR3 protein: CASNYILAANTGELFF
clone size: once
J gene: TRBJ2-2
D gene: NA
V gene: TRBV27

CDR3 DNA: TGTGCCAGCAGCCAAGATAGCGGGCAGGCTCTAGCCAAAAACATTCAGTACTTC
CDR3 protein: CASSQDSGQALAKNIQYF
clone size: once
J gene: TRBJ2-4
D gene: TRBD2
V gene: TRBV14

CDR3 DNA: TGTGCCAGTAGTATAAACAGGGGAGGAGAGACCCAGTACTTC
CDR3 protein: CASSINRGGETQYF
clone size: few
J gene: TRBJ2-5
D gene: NA
V gene: TRBV19

CDR3 DNA: TGTGCCAGCAGTTTATTCGGGACTGGAAATTCACCCCTCCACTTT
CDR3 protein: CASSLFGTGNSPLHF
clone size: NA
J gene: TRBJ1-6
D gene: NA
V gene: TRBV27

CDR3 DNA: TGCAGCGCTGCAGTAACAACTATCAACTATGGCTACACCTTC
CDR3 protein: CSAAVTTINYGYTF
clone size: NA
J gene: TRBJ1-2
D gene: NA
V gene: TRBV29-1

CDR3 DNA: TGTGCCAGCAGCTCCGGGACTAGCGGGAGGAGGTCTGAGCAGTTCTTC
CDR3 protein: CASSSGTSGRRSEQFF
clone size: NA
J gene: TRBJ2-1
D gene: TRBD2
V gene: TRBV7-2

CDR3 DNA: TGTGCCAACTCGGACCGGACAGGGCGGGGGTACGAGCAGTACTTC
CDR3 protein: CANSDRTGRGYEQYF
clone size: NA
J gene: TRBJ2-7
D gene: NA
V gene: TRBV2

CDR3 DNA: TGCGCCAGCAGCCCCGGTATCTTCAGGGGATTTGAAGATACGCAGTATTTT
CDR3 protein: CASSPGIFRGFEDTQYF
clone size: NA
J gene: TRBJ2-3
D gene: NA
V gene: TRBV5-1

CDR3 DNA: TGTGCCAGCACCGCCACAGGGGGGCGCGTGTCCACCATATATTTT
CDR3 protein: CASTATGGRVSTIYF
clone size: few
J gene: TRBJ1-3
D gene: TRBD1
V gene: TRBV28

CDR3 DNA: TGTGCCAGCAGCACAGGACAGATCTCGAACACAGATACGCAGTATTTT
CDR3 protein: CASSTGQISNTDTQYF
clone size: NA
J gene: TRBJ2-3
D gene: NA
V gene: TRBV9

CDR3 DNA: TGTGCCAGTAGTATTAGGACAGGGGAGGGACGAGCTTTCTTT
CDR3 protein: CASSIRTGEGRAFF
clone size: NA
J gene: TRBJ1-1
D gene: TRBD1
V gene: TRBV19

CDR3 DNA: TGTGCCAGCAGCTCCCGAGGACGGGGAGAGACCCAGTACTTC
CDR3 protein: CASSSRGRGETQYF
clone size: NA
J gene: TRBJ2-5
D gene: NA
V gene: TRBV7-9

CDR3 DNA: TGTGCCAGCAGCCCGAGCTTTGGACACCTCGTACACTACAATGAGCAGTTCTTC
CDR3 protein: CASSPSFGHLVHYNEQFF
clone size: NA
J gene: TRBJ2-1
D gene: NA
V gene: TRBV11-2

CDR3 DNA: TGTGCCAGTAGAGTAGCGGTCAGCACAGATACGCAGTATTTT
CDR3 protein: CASRVAVSTDTQYF
clone size: NA
J gene: TRBJ2-3
D gene: NA
V gene: TRBV19

CDR3 DNA: TGTGCCAGCAGTTTAGCGCCCGGAGCGAAGCCCCAGCATTTT
CDR3 protein: CASSLAPGAKPQHF
clone size: NA
J gene: TRBJ1-5
D gene: NA
V gene: TRBV28

CDR3 DNA: TGTGCCAGCAGTTCCTTAGCCCGGATTCGGCAGGCTTTCTTT
CDR3 protein: CASSSLARIRQAFF
clone size: NA
J gene: TRBJ1-1
D gene: NA
V gene: TRBV27

CDR3 DNA: TGTGCCAGCAGTTCGGTTGGGACAGGGGGCTATGGCTACACCTTC
CDR3 protein: CASSSVGTGGYGYTF
clone size: NA
J gene: TRBJ1-2
D gene: TRBD1
V gene: TRBV27

CDR3 DNA: TGTGCCAGCAGCTCGGACAGGGTACATGAAAAACTGTTTTTT
CDR3 protein: CASSSDRVHEKLFF
clone size: NA
J gene: TRBJ1-4
D gene: TRBD1
V gene: TRBV11-3

CDR3 DNA: TGTGCCAGTAGTATAGATGGGGGCCAGAGCTCTGGAAACACCATATATTTT
CDR3 protein: CASSIDGGQSSGNTIYF
clone size: NA
J gene: TRBJ1-3
D gene: NA
V gene: TRBV19

CDR3 DNA: TGTGCCAGCAGCTTATTGAACTTCGGGTCCGAAGCTTTCTTT
CDR3 protein: CASSLLNFGSEAFF
clone size: NA
J gene: TRBJ1-1
D gene: NA
V gene: TRBV7-9

CDR3 DNA: TGTGCCAGCAGCGCTCTACAGGGCTGGGGGTCCTACGAGCAGTACTTC
CDR3 protein: CASSALQGWGSYEQYF
clone size: NA
J gene: TRBJ2-7
D gene: NA
V gene: TRBV7-9

CDR3 DNA: TGTGCCTGGAGTTTTACTGCCCCCAATCAGCCCCAGCATTTT
CDR3 protein: CAWSFTAPNQPQHF
clone size: NA
J gene: TRBJ1-5
D gene: NA
V gene: TRBV30

CDR3 DNA: TGCGCCAGCAGCTTGGGGGACAGGGTGCGAGAGACCCAGTACTTC
CDR3 protein: CASSLGDRVRETQYF
clone size: NA
J gene: TRBJ2-5
D gene: TRBD1
V gene: TRBV5-1